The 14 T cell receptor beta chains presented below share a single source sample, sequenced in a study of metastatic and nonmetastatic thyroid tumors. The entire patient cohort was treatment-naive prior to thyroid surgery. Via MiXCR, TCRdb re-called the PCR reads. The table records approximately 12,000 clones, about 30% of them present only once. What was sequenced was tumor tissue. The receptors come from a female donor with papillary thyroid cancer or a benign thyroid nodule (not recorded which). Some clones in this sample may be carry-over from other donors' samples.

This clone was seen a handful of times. CDR3 nucleotide sequence: TGTGCCAGCAACACCCGGACGGGACGGGAGTATGAGCAGTTCTTC. This translates into CASNTRTGREYEQFF. The V and J genes are TRBV6-2 or TRBV6-3 and TRBJ2-1; D may be TRBD2 (6 bases). The CDR3 is made up of 15 amino acids. Between the trimmed V and J ends, which lost 7 bases and 8 bases, there was a span of 21 bases. Germline V gives CDR1 MNHEY, CDR2 SVGEGT.

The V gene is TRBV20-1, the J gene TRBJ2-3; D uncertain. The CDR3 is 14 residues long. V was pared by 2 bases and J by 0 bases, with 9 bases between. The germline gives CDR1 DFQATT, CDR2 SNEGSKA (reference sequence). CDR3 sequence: CSARHRVSTDTQYF. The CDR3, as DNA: TGCAGTGCTAGACATCGGGTTAGCACAGATACGCAGTATTTT.

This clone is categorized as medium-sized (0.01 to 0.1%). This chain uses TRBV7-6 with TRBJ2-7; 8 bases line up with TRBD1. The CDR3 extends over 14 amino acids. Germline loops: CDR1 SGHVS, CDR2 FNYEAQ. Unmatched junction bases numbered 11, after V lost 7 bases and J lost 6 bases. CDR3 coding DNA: TGTGCCAGCACCCTAAACTCCGACAGGGGCGAGCAGTACTTC. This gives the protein CASTLNSDRGEQYF.

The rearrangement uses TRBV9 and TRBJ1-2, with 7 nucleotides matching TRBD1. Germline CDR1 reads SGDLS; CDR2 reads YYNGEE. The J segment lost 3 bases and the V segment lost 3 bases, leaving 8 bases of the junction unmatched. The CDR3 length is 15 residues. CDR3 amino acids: CASSEGQQVYYGYTF. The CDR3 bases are TGTGCCAGCAGCGAGGGACAGCAAGTTTACTATGGCTACACCTTC.

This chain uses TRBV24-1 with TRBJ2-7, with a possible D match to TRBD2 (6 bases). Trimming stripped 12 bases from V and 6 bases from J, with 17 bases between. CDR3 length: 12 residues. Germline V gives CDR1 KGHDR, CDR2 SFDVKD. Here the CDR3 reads CAAQQQEGEQYF. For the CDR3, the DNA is TGTGCCGCCCAACAACAGGAGGGCGAGCAGTACTTC.

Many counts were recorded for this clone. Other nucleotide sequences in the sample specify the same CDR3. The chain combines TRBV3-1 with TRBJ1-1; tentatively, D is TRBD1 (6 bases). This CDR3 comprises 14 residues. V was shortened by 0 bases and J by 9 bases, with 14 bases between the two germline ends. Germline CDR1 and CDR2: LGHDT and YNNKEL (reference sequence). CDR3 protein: CASSQEGGGRKAFF. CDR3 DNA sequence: TGTGCCAGCAGCCAAGAGGGAGGGGGGAGGAAAGCTTTCTTT.

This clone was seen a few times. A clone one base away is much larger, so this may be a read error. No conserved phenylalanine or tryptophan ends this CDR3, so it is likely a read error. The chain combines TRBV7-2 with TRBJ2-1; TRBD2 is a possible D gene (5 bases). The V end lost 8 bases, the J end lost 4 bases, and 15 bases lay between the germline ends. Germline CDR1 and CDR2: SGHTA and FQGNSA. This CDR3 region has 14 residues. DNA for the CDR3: TGTGCCAGCCGGGGAGATAGGAGATACAATGAGCAGTTCCTC. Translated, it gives CASRGDRRYNEQFL.

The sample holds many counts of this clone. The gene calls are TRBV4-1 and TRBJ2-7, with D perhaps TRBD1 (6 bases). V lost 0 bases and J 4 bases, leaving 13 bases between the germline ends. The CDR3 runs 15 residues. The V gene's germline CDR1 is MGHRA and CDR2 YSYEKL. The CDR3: CASSQDRRDIYEQYF. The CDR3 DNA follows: TGCGCCAGCAGCCAAGATCGAAGGGACATTTACGAGCAGTACTTC.

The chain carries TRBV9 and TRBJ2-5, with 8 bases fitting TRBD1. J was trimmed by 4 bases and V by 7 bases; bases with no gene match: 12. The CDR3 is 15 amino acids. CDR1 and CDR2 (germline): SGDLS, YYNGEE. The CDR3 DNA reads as TGTGCCAGCGGAGGCCCTCCAGGGGGCGGAGAGACCCAGTACTTC. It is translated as CASGGPPGGGETQYF.

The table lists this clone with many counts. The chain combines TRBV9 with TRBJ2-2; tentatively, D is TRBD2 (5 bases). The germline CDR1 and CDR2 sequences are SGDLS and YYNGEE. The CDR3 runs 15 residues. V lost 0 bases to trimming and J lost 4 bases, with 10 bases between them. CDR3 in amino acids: CASSVVPGGTGELFF. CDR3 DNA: TGTGCCAGCAGCGTAGTCCCTGGAGGCACCGGGGAGCTGTTTTTT. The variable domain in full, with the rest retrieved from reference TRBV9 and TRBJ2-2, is DSGVTQTPKHLITATGQRVTLRCSPRSGDLSVYWYQQSLDQGLQFLIQYYNGEERAKGNILERFSAQQFPDLHSELNLSSLELGDSALYFCASSVVPGGTGELFFGEGSRLTVL.

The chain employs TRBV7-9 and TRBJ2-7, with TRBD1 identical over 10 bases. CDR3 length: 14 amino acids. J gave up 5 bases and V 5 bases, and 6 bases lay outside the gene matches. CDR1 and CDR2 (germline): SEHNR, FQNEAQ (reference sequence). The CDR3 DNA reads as TGTGCCAGCAGCGAGAGACAGGGGGCAGACGAGCAGTACTTC. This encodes CASSERQGADEQYF.

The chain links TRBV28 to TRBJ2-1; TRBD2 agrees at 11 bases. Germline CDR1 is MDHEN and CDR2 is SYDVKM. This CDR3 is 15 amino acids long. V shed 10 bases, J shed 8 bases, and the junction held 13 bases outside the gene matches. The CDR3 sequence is CATLRLAGGVHEQFF. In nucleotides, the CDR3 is TGTGCCACTCTGCGGCTAGCGGGAGGTGTCCATGAGCAGTTCTTC.

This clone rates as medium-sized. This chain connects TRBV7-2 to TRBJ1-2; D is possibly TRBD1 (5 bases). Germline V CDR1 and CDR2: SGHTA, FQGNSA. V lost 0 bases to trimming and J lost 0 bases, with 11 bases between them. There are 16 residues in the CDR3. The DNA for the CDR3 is TGTGCCAGCAGCTTAGCAGGGGCGATACCTAACTATGGCTACACCTTC. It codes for CASSLAGAIPNYGYTF.

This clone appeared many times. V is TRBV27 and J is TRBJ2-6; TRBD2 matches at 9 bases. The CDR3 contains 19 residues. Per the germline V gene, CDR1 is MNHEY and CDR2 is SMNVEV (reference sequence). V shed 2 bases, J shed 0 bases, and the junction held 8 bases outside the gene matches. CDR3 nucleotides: TGTGCCAGCAGTTTACGTATAGCGGGAGAGCCCTCTGGGGCCAACGTCCTGACTTTC. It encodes CASSLRIAGEPSGANVLTF.